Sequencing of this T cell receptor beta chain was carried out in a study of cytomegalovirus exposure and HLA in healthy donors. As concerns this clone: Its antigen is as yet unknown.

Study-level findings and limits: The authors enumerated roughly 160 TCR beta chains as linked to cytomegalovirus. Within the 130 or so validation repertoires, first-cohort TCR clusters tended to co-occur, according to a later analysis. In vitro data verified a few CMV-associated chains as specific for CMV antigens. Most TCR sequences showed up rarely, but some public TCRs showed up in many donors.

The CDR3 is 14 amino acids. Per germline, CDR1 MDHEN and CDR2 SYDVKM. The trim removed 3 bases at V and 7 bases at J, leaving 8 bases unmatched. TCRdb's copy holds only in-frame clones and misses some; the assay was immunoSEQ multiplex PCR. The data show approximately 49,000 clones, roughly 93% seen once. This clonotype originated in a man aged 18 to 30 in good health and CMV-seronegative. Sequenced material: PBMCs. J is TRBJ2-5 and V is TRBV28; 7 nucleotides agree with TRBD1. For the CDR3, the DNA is TGTGCCAGCAGTTTGACAGGGCCCTGGAGGACCCAGTACTTC. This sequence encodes CASSLTGPWRTQYF.